This entry lists 18 T cell receptor beta chains sequenced from one sample in a study of shared clonotypes between healthy human individuals. CD45RO negativity and positive selection for CCR7 defined naive CD8 cells, a population that excluded terminally differentiated effector memory CD45RA+ cells. Profiled with immunoSEQ multiplex PCR; TCRdb holds only in-frame clones, not every one. The repertoire holds around 600,000 clones, with 95% to 98% as singletons. Sequencing input: naive CD8+ T cells sorted from blood. These receptors originate from a man aged 25 to 40 in good health.

V usage is TRBV4-2 and J usage is TRBJ2-2; D gene ambiguous. The CDR3 extends over 15 amino acids. The ends were cut back, 5 bases at V and 0 bases at J, with 10 bases in the middle. Per germline, CDR1 LGHNA and CDR2 YNFKEQ. The CDR3 DNA is TGTGCCAGCAGCTCCGAAGGCCCGAACACCGGGGAGCTGTTTTTT. It specifies CASSSEGPNTGELFF.

A single count supports this clone. The V and J genes are TRBV20-1 and TRBJ1-5; D not certain. The V gene's germline CDR1 is DFQATT and CDR2 SNEGSKA (reference sequence). The CDR3 is 11 amino acids. Deletions cut 6 bases from V and 3 bases from J, with 6 bases between. CDR3 sequence (DNA): TGCAGTGCGAGGGACAATCAGCCCCAGCATTTT. Translation: CSARDNQPQHF.

V and J are TRBV7-6 and TRBJ2-1; 8 nucleotides agree with TRBD2. Germline V lookup: CDR1 SGHVS, CDR2 FNYEAQ. The V and J ends lost 0 bases and 6 bases, in that order; junction bases with no gene match: 7. CDR3 length equals 16 residues. CDR3 protein: CASSLASAGGLNEQFF. The CDR3 nucleotides read TGTGCCAGCAGCTTAGCCTCTGCGGGAGGCCTCAATGAGCAGTTCTTC. The full variable domain, completed using reference TRBV7-6 and TRBJ2-1, is GAGVSQSPRYKVTKRGQDVALRCDPISGHVSLYWYRQALGQGPEFLTYFNYEAQQDKSGLPNDRFSAERPEGSISTLTIQRTEQRDSAMYRCASSLASAGGLNEQFFGPGTRLTVL.

This clone was found once. The V gene is TRBV2, the J gene TRBJ2-5, with no clear D. The germline gives CDR1 SNHLY, CDR2 FYNNEI. CDR3 length: 14 amino acids. Deletions cut 7 bases from V and 4 bases from J, with 16 bases between. The CDR3 sequence is CASTDSRMTETQYF. For the CDR3, the DNA is TGTGCCAGCACGGATAGCAGGATGACAGAGACCCAGTACTTC.

The V call is TRBV7-6, the J call TRBJ2-7, with D possibly TRBD1 on 6 matching bases. The V end was cut by 1 base, the J end by 0 bases, with 10 bases between. The CDR3 spans 15 residues. CDR1 is SGHVS and CDR2 is FNYEAQ in the germline V gene. CDR3 amino acids: CASSLEQDSSYEQYF. In DNA form, the CDR3 reads TGTGCCAGCAGCTTAGAGCAGGACAGCTCCTACGAGCAGTACTTC.

This chain connects TRBV7-2 to TRBJ2-1; 9 bases map to TRBD2. V was clipped by 5 bases and J by 4 bases; unmatched bases: 6. The CDR3 runs 15 residues. Germline CDR1 and CDR2: SGHTA and FQGNSA. The CDR3 reads CASSHSGSGYNEQFF. The CDR3 nucleotides are TGTGCCAGCAGCCATAGCGGGAGTGGGTACAATGAGCAGTTCTTC.

The chain combines TRBV7-8 with TRBJ2-2, with TRBD2 matching over 7 bases. The J segment lost 0 bases and the V segment lost 4 bases, leaving 14 bases of the junction unmatched. The germline V gene encodes CDR1 SGHVS and CDR2 FQNEAQ. CDR3 length equals 19 residues. CDR3 bases: TGTGCCAGCAGCTCCCTTCACCTAGCGGAGGGGACGAACACCGGGGAGCTGTTTTTT. Its protein product is CASSSLHLAEGTNTGELFF.

The rearrangement links TRBV27 to TRBJ2-3; the D is unclear. Trimming took off 6 bases at V and 1 base at J, with 8 bases between the two ends. In germline, CDR1 is MNHEY, CDR2 SMNVEV (reference sequence). The CDR3 has 13 amino acids. CDR3 loop: CASSLPGTDTQYF. In DNA form, the CDR3 reads TGTGCCAGCAGCCTGCCAGGCACAGATACGCAGTATTTT.

The chain recombines TRBV7-9 with TRBJ1-2; D call uncertain. V lost 1 base and J 8 bases, leaving 11 bases between the germline ends. CDR3 size: 13 residues. Germline assignment: CDR1 SEHNR and CDR2 FQNEAQ (reference sequence). The CDR3 here is CASSLEGFEGYTF. The CDR3, as DNA: TGTGCCAGCAGCTTAGAAGGGTTTGAAGGCTACACCTTC.

The V and J genes are TRBV6-4 and TRBJ2-7, with 7 bases aligning to TRBD2. CDR1 is MRHNA, CDR2 SNTAGT, per germline. The CDR3 is made up of 16 amino acids. J was trimmed by 0 bases and V by 0 bases; bases with no gene match: 5. The CDR3, as DNA: TGTGCCAGCAGTGACTCGAAACGGGAGGACTCCTACGAGCAGTACTTC. Amino acids: CASSDSKREDSYEQYF.

The chain employs TRBV7-3 and TRBJ2-2, with TRBD2 identical over 11 bases. The junction had 2 bases not matched to a gene; V was cut back by 6 bases and J by 2 bases. The germline V gene encodes CDR1 SGHTA and CDR2 FQGTGA. This CDR3 spans 15 amino acids. The CDR3 loop is CASRGTSGNTGELFF. CDR3 in DNA: TGTGCCAGCAGAGGGACTAGCGGTAACACCGGGGAGCTGTTTTTT.

This rearrangement joins TRBV19 to TRBJ2-7; possible D gene TRBD1, 5 bases. Germline V gene data show CDR1 as LNHDA and CDR2 as SQIVND (reference sequence). This CDR3 is 13 amino acids long. V was clipped by 6 bases and J by 6 bases, with 15 bases between them. CDR3 sequence reads: CASSETLQGEQYF. DNA for the CDR3: TGTGCCAGTAGCGAGACTCTTCAGGGCGAGCAGTACTTC.

The genes are TRBV7-2 and TRBJ2-1; D may match TRBD1 or TRBD2 (5 bases each). The CDR3 spans 12 residues. With 2 bases removed from V and 7 bases from J, the gap between germline ends came to 6 bases. Germline loops: CDR1 SGHTA, CDR2 FQGNSA. The CDR3: CASSLWGNEQFF. DNA of the CDR3: TGTGCCAGCAGCTTATGGGGGAATGAGCAGTTCTTC. Combining the CDR3 with reference TRBV7-2 and TRBJ2-1 gives the whole variable domain GAGVSQSPSNKVTEKGKDVELRCDPISGHTALYWYRQSLGQGLEFLIYFQGNSAPDKSGLPSDRFSAERTGGSVSTLTIQRTQQEDSAVYLCASSLWGNEQFFGPGTRLTVL.

This clone is a singleton in its sample. The rearrangement links TRBV7-9 to TRBJ2-2; a possible D gene is TRBD2 (5 bases). This CDR3 is 13 amino acids long. Germline loops: CDR1 SEHNR, CDR2 FQNEAQ (reference sequence). V lost 5 bases and J lost 4, with 8 bases in between. The CDR3 nucleotides read TGTGCCAGCAGCAAAGGGAGCACCGGGGAGCTGTTTTTT. This encodes CASSKGSTGELFF.

The chain joins TRBV29-1 to TRBJ2-1; the match to TRBD2 covers 10 bases. V dropped 1 base and J dropped 8; count of bases not matched to a gene: 5. CDR1 is SQVTM, CDR2 ANQGSEA, per germline. This CDR3 comprises 14 residues. CDR3 DNA: TGCAGCGTTGAAGGATCTAGCGGGAGCTATGAGCAGTTCTTC. Encoded protein: CSVEGSSGSYEQFF.

This chain uses TRBV27 with TRBJ2-1; D remains unclear. V was shortened by 4 bases and J by 8 bases, with 9 bases between the two germline ends. The length of the CDR3 is 12 residues. Germline V gene lookup returns CDR1 MNHEY and CDR2 SMNVEV (reference sequence). In nucleotides, the CDR3 is TGTGCCAGCAGTTCCTCGCAGGATGAGCAGTTCTTC. Translating gives CASSSSQDEQFF.

The chain has TRBV27 and TRBJ1-5; no clear D. The CDR3 consists of 15 residues. Germline V gene lookup returns CDR1 MNHEY and CDR2 SMNVEV (reference sequence). Trimming took 7 bases from V and 0 from J, leaving 13 bases between them. The CDR3 nucleotides are TGTGCCAGCATGGCGATCTCTTATAGCAATCAGCCCCAGCATTTT. Protein: CASMAISYSNQPQHF.

The rearrangement uses TRBV28 and TRBJ2-7; 9 nucleotides agree with TRBD2. V was pared by 3 bases and J by 2 bases, with 5 bases of the junction left unmatched. The CDR3 sequence is 15 residues long. Germline CDR1 is MDHEN and CDR2 is SYDVKM. DNA of the CDR3: TGTGCCAGCAGTTTCCCTAGCGGGACTACCTACGAGCAGTACTTC. Its translation is CASSFPSGTTYEQYF.